This entry lists 30 T cell receptor beta chains sequenced from one sample in a study of blood T cells in healthy people across ages. Combining a sample-barcoded 5' primer with a J-beta primer mix, a second PCR ran for 7 to 11 cycles. TCRdb independently ran MiXCR on the 5' RACE reads; one entry per CDR3 protein. The sample includes hundreds of thousands of distinct CDR3 sequences, about a quarter of them seen just once. These data also featured in a second study, about T cells of mothers and their children.

The sample taken for sequencing was blood. The receptors here all came from a boy aged 5 to 17 in good health.

V is TRBV5-1 and J is TRBJ1-4; D is unclear. Germline V gene lookup returns CDR1 SGHRS and CDR2 YFSETQ. Trimming shortened V by 0 bases and J by 8 bases, and 11 bases separated the two germline ends. The CDR3 extends over 14 amino acids. The CDR3 coding sequence is TGCGCCAGCAGCTTGGAGGCAGGACGGGAAAAACTGTTTTTT. It encodes CASSLEAGREKLFF. Complete variable domain (other parts from reference TRBV5-1 and TRBJ1-4): KAGVTQTPRYLIKTRGQQVTLSCSPISGHRSVSWYQQTPGQGLQFLFEYFSETQRNKGNFPGRFSGRQFSNSRSEMNVSTLELGDSALYLCASSLEAGREKLFFGSGTQLSVL.

This clonotype was detected only a few times. The chain has TRBV7-8 and TRBJ2-7; 9 bases map to TRBD1. Germline lookup yields CDR1 SGHVS and CDR2 FQNEAQ. The ends lost 5 bases at V and 3 bases at J; junction bases unmatched: 8. The CDR3 extends over 15 amino acids. The DNA for the CDR3 is TGTGCCAGCAGCCTCACAGGGGGCGCTTTCTACGAGCAGTACTTC. Protein product: CASSLTGGAFYEQYF.

In its sample, this clonotype was seen many times. The V and J genes are TRBV5-1 and TRBJ1-6; D remains unclear. The germline V and J ends were trimmed by 5 bases and 8 bases, with 14 bases remaining between them. Germline V gene sequence: CDR1 SGHRS, CDR2 YFSETQ. This CDR3 spans 14 amino acids. Here the CDR3 reads CASRDGPGHSPLHF. CDR3 in DNA: TGCGCCAGCAGGGATGGACCAGGACATTCACCCCTCCACTTT.

The gene calls are TRBV5-1 and TRBJ1-4; possible D gene TRBD1, 6 bases. V gave up 4 bases and J gave up 8 bases, with 18 bases separating them. CDR1 SGHRS and CDR2 YFSETQ come from the germline V gene. This CDR3 is 15 amino acids long. CDR3 bases: TGCGCCAGCAGCCTTACCGGGACACCCGGGGAAAAACTGTTTTTT. Protein sequence: CASSLTGTPGEKLFF.

This clonotype was observed a handful of times. CDR3 in amino acids: CASSQGKTPGYTF. Here the CDR3 DNA reads TGTGCCAGCAGCCAAGGCAAAACCCCGGGTTACACCTTC. The chain employs TRBV4-2 and TRBJ1-2; D remains unclear. Trimming stripped 1 base from V and 11 bases from J, with 14 bases between. The germline V gene encodes CDR1 LGHNA and CDR2 YNFKEQ. This CDR3 is 13 amino acids long.

This clonotype was counted between two and nine times. DNA for the CDR3: TGTGCCAGCAGTTTAATGTTACTAGCGGGGGCTCCCTACAATGAGCAGTTCTTC. This translates into CASSLMLLAGAPYNEQFF. The J gene is TRBJ2-1, the V gene TRBV12-3 or TRBV12-4; 11 positions agree with TRBD2. Losses at the gene ends were 2 bases for V and 2 bases for J; bases not matched to a gene: 8. The CDR3 is made up of 18 amino acids.

J is TRBJ1-4 and V is TRBV9; a weak D match, TRBD1 (5 bases). CDR1 is SGDLS and CDR2 is YYNGEE in the germline V gene. Trimming removed 4 bases from V and 8 bases from J, with 24 bases in between. The CDR3 is made up of 17 amino acids. The CDR3 nucleotides read TGTGCCAGCAGCCCTAGTCCCGGGACGGGGTTGGGAGAAAAACTGTTTTTT. It encodes CASSPSPGTGLGEKLFF.

This clonotype has more than one count but fewer than ten. The rearrangement links TRBV2 to TRBJ2-5, with 8 bases aligning to TRBD2. TRBJ2-1 explains the end of the DNA better; the J call may be wrong. The CDR3 sequence is 16 residues long. Germline V lookup: CDR1 SNHLY, CDR2 FYNNEI. This CDR3 reads CASSEVQRGGWLEQFF. CDR3 nucleotides: TGTGCCAGCAGTGAAGTCCAACGGGGGGGCTGGCTTGAGCAGTTCTTC.

This chain links TRBV7-9 with TRBJ2-3, with TRBD2 matching 15 bases. CDR1 is SEHNR and CDR2 is FQNEAQ in the germline V gene (reference sequence). This CDR3 region has 15 residues. The V gene end was trimmed by 5 bases and the J gene end by 6 bases; junction bases not matched to a gene: 3. The CDR3 loop is CASSSGLAGGDTQYF. The CDR3 coding sequence is TGTGCCAGCAGCAGCGGACTAGCGGGGGGGGATACGCAGTATTTT.

This clonotype was counted between two and nine times. The V call is TRBV6-6, the J call TRBJ2-5, with D perhaps assigned TRBD1 or TRBD2 (5 bases each). The CDR3 runs to 15 residues. CDR1 and CDR2 from the germline V gene are MNHNY and SVGAGI (reference sequence). V dropped 6 bases and J dropped 0 bases, with 14 bases sitting between them. DNA of the CDR3: TGTGCCAGCAGGTTACTTGGGACCGACCAAGAGACCCAGTACTTC. Protein: CASRLLGTDQETQYF.

The table lists this clonotype with many counts. This rearrangement joins TRBV20-1 to TRBJ2-7, with D possibly called TRBD1 or TRBD2 (5 bases each). The CDR3 is 15 amino acids. V lost 1 base and J 5 bases, leaving 18 bases between the germline ends. From germline, CDR1 is DFQATT and CDR2 SNEGSKA (reference sequence). CDR3 nucleotide sequence: TGCAGTGCTAGAGGGGCGGGCCAAGTGGGGGACGAGCAGTACTTC. It is translated as CSARGAGQVGDEQYF.

In its sample, this clonotype was seen many times. V usage is TRBV20-1 and J usage is TRBJ2-5; D gene uncertain. The V and J ends lost 1 base and 5 bases respectively, with 8 bases between them. CDR3 length equals 12 residues. CDR1 is DFQATT, CDR2 SNEGSKA, per germline (reference sequence). The CDR3 here is CSARAVGETQYF. The DNA of the CDR3 is TGCAGTGCTAGAGCGGTGGGGGAGACCCAGTACTTC.

This clonotype was counted only a few times. One end of the junction does not line up with germline, which may come from a read error. The chain has TRBV24-1 and TRBJ2-5; 9 nucleotides match TRBD1. Germline V CDR1 and CDR2: KGHDR, SFDVKD. This CDR3 has 16 residues. In DNA, the CDR3 is TGTGCCACCAGTGACACGGGACAGGGAGGGCAAGAGACTCAGTACTTC. Amino acid sequence: CATSDTGQGGQETQYF.

In its sample, this clonotype was seen a few times. This sequence joins TRBV6-5 and TRBJ2-3; unclear D gene. Germline CDR1 MNHEY, CDR2 SVGAGI. The CDR3 is 15 amino acids. V was trimmed by 3 bases and J by 2 bases, leaving 12 bases between them. For the CDR3, the DNA is TGTGCCAGCAGTTATGGCCATTCCCTCACAGATACGCAGTATTTT. This encodes CASSYGHSLTDTQYF.

The V call is TRBV7-2, the J call TRBJ1-1; D is unresolved. Germline CDR1 reads SGHTA; CDR2 reads FQGNSA. The ends were cut back, 6 bases at V and 0 bases at J, with 14 bases in the middle. There are 15 residues in the CDR3. CDR3: CASSFIGPLNTEAFF. The CDR3 nucleotides are TGTGCCAGCAGTTTTATAGGGCCACTGAACACTGAAGCTTTCTTT.

The CDR3 is CASPGQVIGDTQYF. Written as DNA, the CDR3 is TGTGCCTCGCCGGGACAGGTTATTGGAGATACGCAGTATTTT. The chain is built from TRBV30 and TRBJ2-3, with 8 nucleotides matching TRBD1. CDR1 GTSNPN and CDR2 SVGIG come from the germline V gene (reference sequence). This CDR3 contains 14 residues. V dropped 7 bases and J dropped 5; count of bases not matched to a gene: 11.

V gene TRBV7-3 combines with J gene TRBJ2-5; D ambiguous. Matching the DNA end better, TRBJ2-1 makes the J call doubtful. The CDR3 consists of 15 residues. Germline-derived CDR1 and CDR2 are SGHTA and FQGTGA. The CDR3 region is CASSTDESSYNEQFF. The CDR3, as DNA: TGTGCCAGCAGCACGGACGAGAGCTCCTACAATGAGCAGTTCTTC.

Concerning this clonotype itself: Germline is not matched at one junction end, which may reflect a read error. V gene TRBV12-3 or TRBV12-4 combines with J gene TRBJ2-2, with D tentatively TRBD1 (5 bases). This CDR3 is built from 15 residues. The CDR3 loop is CAISLGQANTGELFF. CDR3 nucleotides: TGTGCCATCAGTTTAGGACAAGCTAACACCGGGGAGCTGTTTTTT.

This clonotype was found a few times. The chain uses TRBV7-6 and TRBJ2-7; 7 nucleotides align to TRBD2. Germline V gene lookup returns CDR1 SGHVS and CDR2 FNYEAQ. This CDR3 spans 15 amino acids. With 5 bases clipped from V and 6 bases from J, the junction kept 13 bases outside the gene matches. CDR3 sequence reads: CASSPKSLPGGEQYF. The CDR3 DNA is TGTGCCAGCAGCCCCAAAAGCCTACCGGGGGGCGAGCAGTACTTC.

The chain carries TRBV6-1 and TRBJ1-2; D is unclear. CDR3 length: 16 amino acids. Germline CDR1 and CDR2: MNHNS and SASEGT. V gave up 10 bases and J gave up 0 bases, with 21 bases separating them. The CDR3 DNA follows: TGTGCCACAGAGGGTCGGAGGGCAGATACTAACTATGGCTACACCTTC. Protein product: CATEGRRADTNYGYTF.

This clonotype was found a few times. The chain has TRBV27 and TRBJ1-5; unclear D gene. Germline values: CDR1 MNHEY, CDR2 SMNVEV (reference sequence). Trimming left V 2 bases short and J 7 bases short, with 3 bases between. CDR3 size: 11 residues. DNA for the CDR3: TGTGCCAGCAGTTTAATGCAGCCCCAGCATTTT. Amino acids: CASSLMQPQHF.

This clonotype was observed a few times. This chain connects TRBV10-3 to TRBJ1-1; no clear D. The CDR3 sequence is 15 residues long. V was cut by 2 bases and J by 11 bases, with 21 bases left in between. Germline V lookup: CDR1 ENHRY, CDR2 SYGVKD. The CDR3 DNA sequence: TGTGCCATCAGTGAGCTCCCTTTGGCGCGCGGGGAGGCTTTCTTT. Its protein product is CAISELPLARGEAFF.

A note on this clonotype: The germline gene is not matched at one end of the junction; a read error may be the cause. Here the CDR3 DNA reads TGTGCCGGCAGTTTTGGCCGGGGGGTGTCACACAATGAGCAGTTCTTC. This sequence encodes CAGSFGRGVSHNEQFF. The chain recombines TRBV12-3 or TRBV12-4 with TRBJ2-1; 7 bases align to TRBD2. This CDR3 is built from 16 residues.

The chain uses TRBV20-1 and TRBJ1-5; the match to TRBD1 covers 10 bases. CDR1 is DFQATT and CDR2 is SNEGSKA in the germline V gene (reference sequence). V dropped 6 bases and J dropped 5; count of bases not matched to a gene: 19. This CDR3 spans 18 amino acids. The CDR3 DNA follows: TGCAGTGCGCCCGTTTCCCCCCCTGGGACAGGGGAAGATCAGCCCCAGCATTTT. Its translation: CSAPVSPPGTGEDQPQHF.

V usage is TRBV9 and J usage is TRBJ2-5, with D possibly matching TRBD1 (5 bases). Trimming removed 5 bases from V and 2 bases from J, with 13 bases in between. The CDR3 is 14 amino acids. CDR1 SGDLS and CDR2 YYNGEE come from the germline V gene. CDR3 DNA: TGTGCCAGCAGGCGAGACAGATTACAAGAGACCCAGTACTTC. Its protein is CASRRDRLQETQYF.

The chain carries TRBV2 and TRBJ2-1; 7 nucleotides line up with TRBD2. V gave up 8 bases and J gave up 6 bases; unmatched junction bases: 7. The CDR3 runs 13 residues. In germline, CDR1 is SNHLY, CDR2 FYNNEI. The chain's CDR3 is CASDGTTSNEQFF. DNA for the CDR3: TGTGCCAGCGATGGGACTACCTCCAATGAGCAGTTCTTC.

This CDR3 reads CASSIDPLGPTEAFF. CDR3 coding DNA: TGTGCCAGTAGTATAGATCCGTTGGGACCCACTGAAGCTTTCTTT. The V gene is TRBV19, the J gene TRBJ1-1, with a possible D match to TRBD1 (5 bases). The CDR3 spans 15 residues. Germline V lookup: CDR1 LNHDA, CDR2 SQIVND (reference sequence). V lost 0 bases, J lost 4 bases, and 12 bases lay in between.

The J gene is TRBJ2-3, the V gene TRBV18; perhaps D is TRBD1 or TRBD2 (5 bases each). The CDR3 length is 15 residues. Looked up from germline, CDR1 is KGHSH and CDR2 is LQKENI. Trimming removed 2 bases at V and 3 bases at J, with 12 bases between. This chain's CDR3 is CASSPGTGATDTQYF. The CDR3 nucleotides are TGTGCCAGCTCACCAGGGACGGGCGCAACAGATACGCAGTATTTT.

CDR3 coding DNA: TGTGCCAGCAGTGATTGGACAGGTGCCTCTGGAAACACCATATATTTT. Protein sequence: CASSDWTGASGNTIYF. V is TRBV28 and J is TRBJ1-3; 7 bases line up with TRBD1. CDR1 is MDHEN and CDR2 is SYDVKM in the germline V gene. Losses at the gene ends were 5 bases for V and 0 bases for J; bases not matched to a gene: 7. CDR3 length equals 16 residues.

The CDR3 bases are TGTGCCAGCAGCTTGGGAAACCTTGTGGGACTAGCGGGAGTAGCAGATACGCAGTATTTT. It is translated as CASSLGNLVGLAGVADTQYF. This chain connects TRBV5-6 to TRBJ2-3; TRBD2 matches 14 bases. Germline-derived CDR1 and CDR2 are SGHDT and YYEEEE. CDR3 length: 20 residues. J lost 4 bases, V lost 0 bases, and 13 bases had no gene match.